Sequencing of this TCR beta chain was carried out in a study of T-cell memory formation after mild COVID-19. Study background: Each donor largely had its own TCR clusters. Whole-study results and caveats: Pre-infection memory harbored some responding clones, suggesting cross-reactive memory joined. Contracting CD8+ clones were enriched in EMRA, CD4+ mainly in CM and EM.

This clonotype appeared a few times. The antigen is undetermined. After 5'RACE with constant-segment primers, TCR alpha and TCR beta cDNA libraries carrying sample barcodes and UMIs were obtained. From the 5' RACE reads, TCRdb called clonotypes with MiXCR, one entry per CDR3 protein. The table lists 550,000 to 700,000 distinct CDR3 sequences, around 16% of them singletons, with about 8.1% in the top ten. Input material: PBMCs or a T cell subset sorted from them (not recorded which). This receptor was identified in an adult woman who had mild COVID-19 (a few samples of this study predate the infection). Cell type and time point are not known.

Written as DNA, the CDR3 is TGTGCCAGCAGACCTACAAGAACAGGGCATGGCACAGATACGCAGTATTTT. Translating gives CASRPTRTGHGTDTQYF. V and J are TRBV6-5 and TRBJ2-3; possibly TRBD1 for D (6 bases). The V gene lost 6 bases and the J gene lost 1 base, with 20 bases spanning the gap. The CDR3 is 17 amino acids. CDR1 and CDR2 (germline): MNHEY, SVGAGI.